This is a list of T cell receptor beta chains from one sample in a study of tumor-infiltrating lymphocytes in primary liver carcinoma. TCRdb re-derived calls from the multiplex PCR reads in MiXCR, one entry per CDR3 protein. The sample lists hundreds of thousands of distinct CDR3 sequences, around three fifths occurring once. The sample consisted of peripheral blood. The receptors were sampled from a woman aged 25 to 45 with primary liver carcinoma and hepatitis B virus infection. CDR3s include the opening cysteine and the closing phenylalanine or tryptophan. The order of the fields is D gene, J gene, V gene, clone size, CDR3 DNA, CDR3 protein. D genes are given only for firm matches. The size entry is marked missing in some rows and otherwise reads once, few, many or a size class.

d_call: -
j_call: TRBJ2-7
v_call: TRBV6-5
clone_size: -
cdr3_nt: TGTGCCAGCTTCTCCGGGGATCGGATAGGGGAGCAGTACTTC
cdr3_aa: CASFSGDRIGEQYF

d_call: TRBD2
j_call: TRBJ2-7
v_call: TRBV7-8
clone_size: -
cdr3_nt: TGTGCCAGCAGCTTAGGACTAGCGGGAGAGGTGTCCTACGAGCAGTACTTC
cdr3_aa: CASSLGLAGEVSYEQYF

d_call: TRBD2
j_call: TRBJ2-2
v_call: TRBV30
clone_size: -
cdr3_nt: TGTGCCTGGAGTGTACTGTCTAGCGGGACTACCGGGGAGCTGTTTTTT
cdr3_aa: CAWSVLSSGTTGELFF

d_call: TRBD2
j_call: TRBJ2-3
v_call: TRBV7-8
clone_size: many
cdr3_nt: TGTGCCAGCAGCCTGACGGGGGGGTTGGAGTCAGATACGCAGTATTTT
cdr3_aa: CASSLTGGLESDTQYF

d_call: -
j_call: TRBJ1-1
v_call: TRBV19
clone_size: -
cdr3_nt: TGTGCCACCAAGATAGGGGACACCACAGTGAACACTGAAGCTTTCTTT
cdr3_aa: CATKIGDTTVNTEAFF

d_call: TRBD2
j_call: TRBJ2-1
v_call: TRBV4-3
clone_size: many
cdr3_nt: TGCGCCAGCAGCCAAGTTCTAGCGGGAGGGGATGTCAATGAGCAGTTCTTC
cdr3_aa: CASSQVLAGGDVNEQFF

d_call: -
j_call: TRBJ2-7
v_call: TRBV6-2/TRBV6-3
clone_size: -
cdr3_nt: TGTGCCAGCAGTTACCGTCGGGGACGGTACGGCGATCAGTACTTC
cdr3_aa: CASSYRRGRYGDQYF

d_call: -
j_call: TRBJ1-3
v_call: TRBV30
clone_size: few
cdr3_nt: TGTGCCTGTGGACCAAGCTCTGGAAACACCATATATTTT
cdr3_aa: CACGPSSGNTIYF

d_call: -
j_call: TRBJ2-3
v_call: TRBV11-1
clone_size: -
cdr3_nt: TGTGCCAGCAGCCCTAAGGGCCCGTTTGATACGCAGTATTTT
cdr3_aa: CASSPKGPFDTQYF

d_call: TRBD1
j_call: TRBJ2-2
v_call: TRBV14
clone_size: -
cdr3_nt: TGTGCCAGCAGCCGGACAGGGGATATCACCGGGGAGCTGTCTTTT
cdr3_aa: CASSRTGDITGELSF

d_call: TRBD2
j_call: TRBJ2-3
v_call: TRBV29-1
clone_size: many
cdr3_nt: TGCAGCGTTGAACGGCTAGCGGGACGCACAGATACGCAGTATTTT
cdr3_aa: CSVERLAGRTDTQYF

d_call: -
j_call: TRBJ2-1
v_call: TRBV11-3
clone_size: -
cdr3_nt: TGTGCTAGCAGCTTAGAAGGCAGGAACAGTGAGCAGTTCTTC
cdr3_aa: CASSLEGRNSEQFF

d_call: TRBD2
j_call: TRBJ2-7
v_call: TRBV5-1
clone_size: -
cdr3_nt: TGCGCCAGCAGCTTGGAAGCGGGAGTGCCTTGGGTCGAGCAGTACTTC
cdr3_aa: CASSLEAGVPWVEQYF

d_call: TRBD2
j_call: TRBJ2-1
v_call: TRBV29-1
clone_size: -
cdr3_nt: TGCAGCGTTGAAGATCTACTAGCGGGAGGGCTCGATGGGCAGTTCTTC
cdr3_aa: CSVEDLLAGGLDGQFF

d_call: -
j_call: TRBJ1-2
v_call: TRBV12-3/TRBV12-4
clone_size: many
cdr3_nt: TGTGCCAGCAGTTTCGACAGATTCTATGGCTACACCTTC
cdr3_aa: CASSFDRFYGYTF

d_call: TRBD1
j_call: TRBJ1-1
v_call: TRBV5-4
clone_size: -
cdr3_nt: TGTGCCAGCAGCCATAACCAGGGGGCAACTGAAGCTTTCTTT
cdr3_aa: CASSHNQGATEAFF

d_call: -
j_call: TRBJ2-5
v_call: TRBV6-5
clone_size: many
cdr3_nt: TGTGCCAGCAGTCCAATAAGGGGGGAAGAGACCCAGTACTTC
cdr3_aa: CASSPIRGEETQYF

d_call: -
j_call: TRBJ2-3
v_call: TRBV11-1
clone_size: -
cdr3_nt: TGTGCCAGCAGCGAACTCCAGAGCGTAGATACACAGTATTTT
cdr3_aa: CASSELQSVDTQYF

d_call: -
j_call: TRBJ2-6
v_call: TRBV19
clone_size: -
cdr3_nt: TGTGCCAGTAGTATACGGGCGGGCCCTGGGGCCAACGTCCTGACTTTC
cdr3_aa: CASSIRAGPGANVLTF

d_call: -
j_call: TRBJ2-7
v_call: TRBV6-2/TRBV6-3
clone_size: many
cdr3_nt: TGTGCCAGCACTTCAGGCTACGAGCAGTACTTC
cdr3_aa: CASTSGYEQYF

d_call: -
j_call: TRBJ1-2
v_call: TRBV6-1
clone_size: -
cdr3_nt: TGTGCCAGCAGGGGAAAGGGCTGGGATGGCTACACCTTC
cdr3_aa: CASRGKGWDGYTF

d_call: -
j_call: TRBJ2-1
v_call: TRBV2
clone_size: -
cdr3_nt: TGTGCCAGCAGTAAGGGCCTAGCGCCCGAATACAATGAGCAGTTCTTC
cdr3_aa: CASSKGLAPEYNEQFF

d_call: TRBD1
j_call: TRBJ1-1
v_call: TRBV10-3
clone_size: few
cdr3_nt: TGTGCCATCAGCGGACAGGGGAAGGGTGAAGCTTTCTTT
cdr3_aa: CAISGQGKGEAFF

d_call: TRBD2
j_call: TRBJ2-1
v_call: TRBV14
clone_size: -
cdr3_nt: TGTGCCAGCAGCCCGTCCCGACTAGCGGGCTCCTACAATGAGCAGTTCTTC
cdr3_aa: CASSPSRLAGSYNEQFF

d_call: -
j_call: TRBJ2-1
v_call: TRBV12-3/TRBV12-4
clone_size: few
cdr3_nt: TGTGCCAGCGGACCTAGCTCCTACAATGAGCAGTTCTTC
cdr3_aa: CASGPSSYNEQFF

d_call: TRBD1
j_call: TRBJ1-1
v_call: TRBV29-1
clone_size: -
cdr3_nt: TGCAGCCTTCCGGGACAGCAGAACACTGAAGCTTTCTTT
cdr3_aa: CSLPGQQNTEAFF

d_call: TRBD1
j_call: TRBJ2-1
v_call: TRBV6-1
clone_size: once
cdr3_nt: TGTGCCACCAGTGACCAGGACAGGGGTTACAATGAGCAGTTCTTC
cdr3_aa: CATSDQDRGYNEQFF

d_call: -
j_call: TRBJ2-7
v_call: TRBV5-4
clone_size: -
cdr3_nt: TGTGCCAGCAGCATCGCAGGCTACGAGCAGTACTTC
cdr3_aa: CASSIAGYEQYF

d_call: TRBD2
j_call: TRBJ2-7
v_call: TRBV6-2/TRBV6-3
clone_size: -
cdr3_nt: TGTGCCGGATCCCTAGGCGGGAGCCGCAACGACCAGTACTTC
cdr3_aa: CAGSLGGSRNDQYF

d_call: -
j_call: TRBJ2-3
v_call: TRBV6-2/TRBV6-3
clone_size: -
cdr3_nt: TGTGCCAGCAGTTACCCCGGGATGGCCTTTGGTCCAGATACGCCGTATTTT
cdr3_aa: CASSYPGMAFGPDTPYF

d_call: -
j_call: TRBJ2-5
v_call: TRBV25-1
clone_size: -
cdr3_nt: TGTGCCAGCAGTGGGACACGAGTAGAGACCCAGTACTTC
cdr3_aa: CASSGTRVETQYF

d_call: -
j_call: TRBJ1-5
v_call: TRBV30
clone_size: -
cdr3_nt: TGTGCCTGGAGTCCAAATTACCTTTCCGGGTCCAGAGGAGGACCCCAGCATTTT
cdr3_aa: CAWSPNYLSGSRGGPQHF

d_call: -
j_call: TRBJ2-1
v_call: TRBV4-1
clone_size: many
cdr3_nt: TGCGCCAGCAGCCTTAGTAGTGGCGGACCCTACAATGAGCAGTTCTTC
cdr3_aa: CASSLSSGGPYNEQFF

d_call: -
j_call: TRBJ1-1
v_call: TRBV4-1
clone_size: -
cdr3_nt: TGCGCCAGCGCGCCAGGGTGGTCACGTAACAATGAAGCTTTCTTT
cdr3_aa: CASAPGWSRNNEAFF

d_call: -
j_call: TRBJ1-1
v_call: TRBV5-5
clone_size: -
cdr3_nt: TGTGCCAGCAGCATCCAATCAGGTTTCCACACTGAAGCTTTCTTT
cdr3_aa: CASSIQSGFHTEAFF

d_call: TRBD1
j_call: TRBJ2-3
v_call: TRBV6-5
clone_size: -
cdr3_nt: TGTGCCTGCAGTGAGGCCGGGAAAGGGACAGATAGGCAGTATTTT
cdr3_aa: CACSEAGKGTDRQYF

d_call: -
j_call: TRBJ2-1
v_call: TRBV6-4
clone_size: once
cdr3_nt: TGTGCCAGCAGTCTACAGGGTGGGGGTTACAATGGGCAGTTCTTC
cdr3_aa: CASSLQGGGYNGQFF

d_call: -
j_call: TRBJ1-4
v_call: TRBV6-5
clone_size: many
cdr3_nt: TGTGCCAGCAGTTACTCGACGGCCGGGAAACTGTTTTTT
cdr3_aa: CASSYSTAGKLFF

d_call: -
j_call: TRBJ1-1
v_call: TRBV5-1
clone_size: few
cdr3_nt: TGCGCCAGCAGCGGAGGGTCCAACACTGAAGCTTTCTTT
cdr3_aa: CASSGGSNTEAFF

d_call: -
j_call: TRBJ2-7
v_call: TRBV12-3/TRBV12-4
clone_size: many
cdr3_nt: TGTGCCAGCAGACCGGGGGAGGTGTCCTACGAGCAGTACTTC
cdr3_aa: CASRPGEVSYEQYF

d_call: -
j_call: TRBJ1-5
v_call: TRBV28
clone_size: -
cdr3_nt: TGTGCCAGCAGTCCCCCTAGAGGGGGCAATCAGCCCCAGCATTTT
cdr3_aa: CASSPPRGGNQPQHF

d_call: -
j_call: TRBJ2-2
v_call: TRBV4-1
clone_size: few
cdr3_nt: TGCGCCAGCAGCCGCCCGGAATCCGGGGAGCTGTTTTTT
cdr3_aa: CASSRPESGELFF

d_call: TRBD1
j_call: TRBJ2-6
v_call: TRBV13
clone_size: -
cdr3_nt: TGTGCCAGCAGCCTGTTGGGATCAGGGGGCTCTGGGGCCAACGTCCTGACTTTC
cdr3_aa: CASSLLGSGGSGANVLTF

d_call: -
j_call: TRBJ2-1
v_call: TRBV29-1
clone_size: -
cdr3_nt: TGCAGCGTTGTCGTGGCTGAGCAGCTCTTC
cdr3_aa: CSVVVAEQLF

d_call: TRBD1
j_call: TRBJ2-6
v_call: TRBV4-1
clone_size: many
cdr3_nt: TGCGCCAGCAGCCGGGACAGGGCCGGGGCCAACGTCCTGACTTTC
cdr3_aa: CASSRDRAGANVLTF

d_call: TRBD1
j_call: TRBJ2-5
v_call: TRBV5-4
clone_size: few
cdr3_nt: TGTGCCAGCAGCCGATCCGGGACAGGGCGGGAGACCCAGTACTTC
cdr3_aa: CASSRSGTGRETQYF

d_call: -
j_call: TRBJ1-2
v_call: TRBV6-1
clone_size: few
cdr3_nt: TGTGCCAGCCACCGAAGGACGCTGGTCGGCTACACCTTC
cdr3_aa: CASHRRTLVGYTF

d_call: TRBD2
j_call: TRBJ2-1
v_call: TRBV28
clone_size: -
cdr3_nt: TGTGCCAGCGGTTTAGGGGGACTAGTCTCCTACAATGAGCAGTTCTTC
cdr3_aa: CASGLGGLVSYNEQFF

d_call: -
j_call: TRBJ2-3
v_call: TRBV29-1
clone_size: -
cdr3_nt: TGCAGCGTTGAAAGGGCAGATACGCAGTATTTT
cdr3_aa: CSVERADTQYF

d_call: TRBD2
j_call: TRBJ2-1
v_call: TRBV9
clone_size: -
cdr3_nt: TGTGCCAGCAGTAGGAGCGGGGGGGCGGATGAGCGGTTCTTC
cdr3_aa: CASSRSGGADERFF

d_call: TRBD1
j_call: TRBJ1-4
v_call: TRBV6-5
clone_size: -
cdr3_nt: TGTGCCAACAGTAGAGTAAGGGCAGGGGGTAATGAAAAACTGTTTTTT
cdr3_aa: CANSRVRAGGNEKLFF

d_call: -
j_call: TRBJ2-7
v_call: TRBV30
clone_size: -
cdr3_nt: TGTGCCTGTTTTACCGGGACCAATTCCTACGAGCAGTACTTC
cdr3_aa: CACFTGTNSYEQYF

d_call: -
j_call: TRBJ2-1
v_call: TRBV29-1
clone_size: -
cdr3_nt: TGCAGCGTGTGGGCCGCAAAGGGGGACACCTACAATGAGCAGTTCTTC
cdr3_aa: CSVWAAKGDTYNEQFF

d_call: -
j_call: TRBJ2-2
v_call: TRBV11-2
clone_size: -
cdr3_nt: TGTGCCAGCAGCTTAGTGGGGACCGGAGTGGCCGGGGAGCTGTTTTTT
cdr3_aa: CASSLVGTGVAGELFF

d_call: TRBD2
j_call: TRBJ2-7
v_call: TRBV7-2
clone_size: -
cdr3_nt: TGTGCCAGCAGCTTCCGCGTGACTAGCGGGACTCCGTGGTACTTC
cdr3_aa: CASSFRVTSGTPWYF

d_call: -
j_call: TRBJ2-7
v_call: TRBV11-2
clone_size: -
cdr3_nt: TGTGCCAGCAGCACGATAAGCGGCCACGAGCAGTACTTC
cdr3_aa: CASSTISGHEQYF

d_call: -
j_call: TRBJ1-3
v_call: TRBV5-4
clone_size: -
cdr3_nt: TGTGCCAGCAGCTCACCGGGACACACTGGAAACGCCATATATTTT
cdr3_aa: CASSSPGHTGNAIYF

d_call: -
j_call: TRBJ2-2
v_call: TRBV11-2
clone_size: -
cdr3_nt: TGTGCCAGCAGCTCGTGCGGGGCGATCACCGGGGAGCTGTCTTTT
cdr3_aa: CASSSCGAITGELSF

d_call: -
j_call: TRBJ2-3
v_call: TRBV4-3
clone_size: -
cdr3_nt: TGCGCCAGCCGAACCCGGGACGGGGAATCAGATATGCAGTATTTT
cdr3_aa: CASRTRDGESDMQYF